These 15 T cell receptor beta chains came from one sample sequenced in a study of shared clonotypes between healthy human individuals. Assay: immunoSEQ multiplex PCR; the TCRdb copy retains only in-frame clones and omits some. The sample carries roughly 2 million clones, almost 96% recorded once. Sample: naive CD4+ T cells sorted from blood. Described subset: CD45RA+ positively selected. These receptors were taken from a man aged 18 to 29 in good health.

The chain uses TRBV6-7 and TRBJ2-5; the D is unclear. TRBV6-7 is noted as an ORF with a role that remains uncertain. V lost 4 bases to trimming and J lost 5 bases, with 2 bases between them. This CDR3 has 10 amino acids. As DNA, the CDR3 is TGTGCCAGCAGTTTGGAGACCCAGTACTTC. Protein product: CASSLETQYF.

The chain combines TRBV4-1 with TRBJ2-5; 7 bases map to TRBD1. V shed 1 base and J 3 bases; nucleotides not matched to a gene: 8. This CDR3 has 16 residues. The germline V gene encodes CDR1 MGHRA and CDR2 YSYEKL. CDR3 region: CASSQGQGGPKETQYF. CDR3 nucleotides: TGCGCCAGCAGCCAAGGACAGGGTGGGCCAAAAGAGACCCAGTACTTC.

The chain joins TRBV6-5 to TRBJ2-7; D is undetermined. The length of the CDR3 is 14 residues. Germline V CDR1 and CDR2: MNHEY, SVGAGI. Trimming removed 6 bases from V and 2 bases from J, with 14 bases in between. The CDR3, as DNA: TGTGCCAGCAGCCGTCAAAGTGGCGCCTACGAGCAGTACTTC. It translates to CASSRQSGAYEQYF.

The rearrangement joins TRBV5-6 to TRBJ2-7; 10 nucleotides match TRBD1. The CDR3 loop spans 14 amino acids. From germline, CDR1 is SGHDT and CDR2 YYEEEE. V was clipped by 4 bases and J by 4 bases; unmatched bases: 5. The CDR3 DNA is TGTGCCAGCAGCGGAGACAGGGGGCGGTACGAGCAGTACTTC. Protein: CASSGDRGRYEQYF.

This chain links TRBV18 with TRBJ2-7; tentatively, D is TRBD2 (6 bases). Germline values: CDR1 KGHSH, CDR2 LQKENI. V lost 4 bases and J lost 0, with 13 bases in between. The CDR3 spans 15 residues. For the CDR3, the DNA is TGTGCCAGCTCACTGACGGGAGTTGACTCCTACGAGCAGTACTTC. Translation: CASSLTGVDSYEQYF.

The chain couples TRBV13 to TRBJ2-6; D is ambiguous. The CDR3 has 13 amino acids. Germline values: CDR1 PRHDT, CDR2 FYEKMQ (reference sequence). V lost 9 bases, J lost 0 bases, and 6 bases lay in between. CDR3 coding DNA: TGTGCCAGTGCCCTCTCTGGGGCCAACGTCCTGACTTTC. It encodes CASALSGANVLTF.

The chain employs TRBV7-6 and TRBJ2-3; 8 positions match TRBD2. The J segment lost 2 bases and the V segment lost 5 bases, leaving 15 bases of the junction unmatched. Germline loops: CDR1 SGHVS, CDR2 FNYEAQ. The CDR3 contains 18 residues. CDR3 DNA: TGTGCCAGCAGCCCCGGGTTAACAGCGGGGGCCCTCACAGATACGCAGTATTTT. Amino acids: CASSPGLTAGALTDTQYF. Combining the CDR3 with reference TRBV7-6 and TRBJ2-3 gives the whole variable domain GAGVSQSPRYKVTKRGQDVALRCDPISGHVSLYWYRQALGQGPEFLTYFNYEAQQDKSGLPNDRFSAERPEGSISTLTIQRTEQRDSAMYRCASSPGLTAGALTDTQYFGPGTRLTVL.

The V and J genes are TRBV19 and TRBJ2-2; possibly TRBD1 for D (5 bases). The CDR3 covers 15 residues. The V gene lost 5 bases and the J gene lost 3 bases, with 13 bases spanning the gap. In germline, CDR1 is LNHDA, CDR2 SQIVND (reference sequence). The CDR3 coding sequence is TGTGCCAGTAGTCTCGTGGCAGGGCACACCGGGGAGCTGTTTTTT. Protein product: CASSLVAGHTGELFF. Full variable domain (outside the CDR3, taken from reference TRBV19 and TRBJ2-2): DGGITQSPKYLFRKEGQNVTLSCEQNLNHDAMYWYRQDPGQGLRLIYYSQIVNDFQKGDIAEGYSVSREKKESFPLTVTSAQKNPTAFYLCASSLVAGHTGELFFGEGSRLTVL.

The rearrangement links TRBV7-9 to TRBJ2-4, with a possible D match to TRBD1 (6 bases). The CDR3 runs to 16 residues. V was cut by 1 base and J by 8 bases, with 18 bases left in between. CDR1 SEHNR and CDR2 FQNEAQ come from the germline V gene (reference sequence). The CDR3 region is CASSLVGAGAGDIQYF. Written as DNA, the CDR3 is TGTGCCAGCAGCTTAGTAGGGGCAGGGGCCGGGGACATTCAGTACTTC.

This chain links TRBV18 with TRBJ2-5; D is ambiguous. This CDR3 has 13 residues. Trimming took 1 base from V and 2 from J, leaving 5 bases between them. Germline CDR1 reads KGHSH; CDR2 reads LQKENI. CDR3 coding DNA: TGTGCCAGCTCACCACACCGTCAAGAGACCCAGTACTTC. Amino acid sequence: CASSPHRQETQYF.

The chain recombines TRBV27 with TRBJ2-4; 12 bases align to TRBD2. In germline, CDR1 is MNHEY, CDR2 SMNVEV (reference sequence). The junction had 5 bases not matched to a gene; V was cut back by 2 bases and J by 6 bases. CDR3 length equals 16 residues. The CDR3 DNA is TGTGCCAGCAGTTTAGGGCTAGCGGGAGGGCTAAACATTCAGTACTTC. Protein sequence: CASSLGLAGGLNIQYF.

This chain links TRBV6-6 with TRBJ2-5, with D uncertain. Trimming cost V 3 bases and J 2 bases, with 10 bases left between them. CDR1 and CDR2 (germline): MNHNY, SVGAGI (reference sequence). This CDR3 contains 14 residues. CDR3 in amino acids: CASSYRAAQETQYF. In DNA, the CDR3 is TGTGCCAGCAGTTATCGGGCAGCACAAGAGACCCAGTACTTC.

The rearrangement links TRBV11-2 to TRBJ2-7, with 11 positions matching TRBD2. This CDR3 comprises 15 residues. V gave up 3 bases and J gave up 5 bases; unmatched junction bases: 6. From germline, CDR1 is SGHAT and CDR2 FQNNGV. This CDR3 is CASSFLAGGPDEQYF. CDR3 nucleotides: TGTGCCAGCAGCTTTTTAGCGGGGGGGCCCGACGAGCAGTACTTC.

About this clone: Different DNA sequences within this sample yield the same CDR3. The rearrangement uses TRBV19 and TRBJ1-1; weak D call: TRBD1 (5 bases). The V end lost 3 bases, the J end lost 1 base, and 9 bases lay between the germline ends. The germline V gene encodes CDR1 LNHDA and CDR2 SQIVND (reference sequence). CDR3 length equals 14 residues. The chain's CDR3 is CASSIGRANTEAFF. The CDR3 coding sequence is TGTGCCAGTAGTATCGGCAGGGCGAACACTGAAGCTTTCTTT.

The rearrangement joins TRBV18 to TRBJ1-5, with D perhaps matching TRBD1 (5 bases). Germline CDR1 reads KGHSH; CDR2 reads LQKENI. CDR3 length: 15 amino acids. Trimming took off 6 bases at V and 0 bases at J, with 12 bases between the two ends. The CDR3 spells CASSSQTVSNQPQHF. The CDR3 nucleotides read TGTGCCAGCTCCTCCCAGACAGTTAGCAATCAGCCCCAGCATTTT.